The clone carrying this T cell receptor (beta chain) was detected once. What it binds is unknown. This record comes from a study of cytomegalovirus exposure and HLA in healthy donors. Both 60 Vbeta primers and 13 Jbeta primers went into the PCR. The assay was immunoSEQ multiplex PCR, and TCRdb's table has in-frame clones only and misses some. The sample shows roughly 100,000 clones, less than 80% of them seen only once. Study observations and caveats: TCR beta sequences reportedly predicted the HLA-A and HLA-B alleles of most subjects accurately. Many donors shared some public TCRs, even though most TCR sequences were rare. The authors considered a cluster of highly shared sequence variants likely to be a sequencing artifact.

The germline V gene encodes CDR1 SGHDT and CDR2 YYEEEE. This CDR3 comprises 16 residues. V was pared by 5 bases and J by 4 bases, with 11 bases of the junction left unmatched. Sequenced: PBMCs. This rearrangement joins TRBV5-6 to TRBJ2-1; 8 bases agree with TRBD1. The clonotype comes from a woman between 40 and 55 years old in good health and CMV-seronegative. This CDR3 is CASRPRGRGRYNEQFF. The DNA of the CDR3 is TGTGCCAGCAGACCCAGGGGGCGGGGAAGATACAATGAGCAGTTCTTC.